A single sample is the source of the 28 T cell receptor beta chains below, sequenced in a study of CD8 T cells in ankylosing spondylitis. Each CDR3 protein is one row after TCRdb ran MiXCR on the 5' RACE reads. Among roughly 230,000 distinct CDR3 sequences listed, under 12% were seen once. The sequenced material came from blood, either unsorted or a sorted T cell fraction (not recorded which). The receptors shown here come from a male donor with ankylosing spondylitis or in good health (not recorded which).

J is TRBJ2-1 and V is TRBV3-1; 9 bases match TRBD2. Germline V lookup: CDR1 LGHDT, CDR2 YNNKEL (reference sequence). With 0 bases clipped from V and 4 bases from J, the junction kept 4 bases outside the gene matches. The CDR3 has 16 amino acids. The CDR3 DNA sequence: TGTGCCAGCAGCCAAGAAGGCGGGGGGGCTTACAATGAGCAGTTCTTC. Its translation is CASSQEGGGAYNEQFF.

As regards this clonotype: This may be a read error, as it is one base from a much larger clone. The V gene is TRBV7-2, the J gene TRBJ2-3; 10 bases are shared with TRBD2. Germline V gene sequence: CDR1 SGHTA, CDR2 FQGNSA. The CDR3 has 17 amino acids. The CDR3 sequence is CVSSLPLAGGSLDTQYF. The CDR3 region has the DNA TGTGTCAGCAGCCTACCCTTAGCGGGGGGTTCCTTAGATACGCAGTATTTT.

This clonotype was recorded many times. The V call is TRBV12-3 or TRBV12-4, the J call TRBJ1-2; 9 bases are shared with TRBD1. Trimming cost V 6 bases and J 8 bases; bases outside gene matches: 10. The CDR3 loop spans 14 amino acids. The CDR3 DNA reads TGTGCCAGCAGACGGGACAGGGTCAATCGCGGCTACACCTTC. It specifies CASRRDRVNRGYTF.

The chain has TRBV7-2 and TRBJ2-7, with TRBD2 identical over 7 bases. Germline values: CDR1 SGHTA, CDR2 FQGNSA. The CDR3 is 16 amino acids. With V trimmed by 1 base and J by 9 bases, 15 bases remained unmatched. CDR3 in amino acids: CASSLERGGPLGGQYF. CDR3 DNA: TGTGCCAGCAGCTTAGAACGCGGGGGACCGCTCGGGGGGCAGTACTTC.

J is TRBJ2-7 and V is TRBV28; the D gene is possibly TRBD1 (6 bases). Per germline, CDR1 MDHEN and CDR2 SYDVKM. Trimming left V 6 bases short and J 3 bases short, with 15 bases between. The CDR3 has 14 residues. The CDR3 loop reads CASRTSPQGYEQYF. Here the CDR3 DNA reads TGTGCCAGCAGGACTTCACCACAGGGCTACGAGCAGTACTTC.

The table lists this clonotype with many counts. This chain links TRBV3-1 with TRBJ2-1; 12 nucleotides match TRBD2. V lost 8 bases, J lost 4 bases, and 6 bases stayed unmatched. CDR1 is LGHDT, CDR2 YNNKEL, per germline (reference sequence). The CDR3 is made up of 15 amino acids. In DNA, the CDR3 is TGTGCCAGCGGTCGGACTAGCGGGGAATACAATGAGCAGTTCTTC. This sequence encodes CASGRTSGEYNEQFF.

A note on this clonotype: Given a much more abundant clone one base away, this may be a read error. Here the CDR3 DNA reads TGTACCAGCAGCCGAAGACAGCGTGACACTGAAGCTTTCTTT. This encodes CTSSRRQRDTEAFF. The rearrangement joins TRBV7-9 to TRBJ1-1, with TRBD1 as a possible D gene (5 bases). Per the germline V gene, CDR1 is SEHNR and CDR2 is FQNEAQ (reference sequence). This CDR3 has 14 residues.

This clonotype showed up just a few times. The chain carries TRBV2 and TRBJ1-1; D is unresolved. CDR1 and CDR2 (germline): SNHLY, FYNNEI. Deletions cut 3 bases from V and 1 base from J, with 9 bases between. This CDR3 comprises 14 residues. CDR3 region: CASSDHLGNTEAFF. In DNA form, the CDR3 reads TGTGCCAGCAGTGACCATCTGGGGAACACTGAAGCTTTCTTT.

This clonotype came up many times. The V gene is TRBV3-1, the J gene TRBJ1-1; the D gene is possibly TRBD1 (5 bases). Germline V lookup: CDR1 LGHDT, CDR2 YNNKEL (reference sequence). CDR3 size: 13 residues. Trimming shortened V by 0 bases and J by 10 bases, and 12 bases separated the two germline ends. For the CDR3, the DNA is TGTGCCAGCAGCCAAGAGCTGGGGCTAGGAGCTTTCTTT. Residues: CASSQELGLGAFF.

This clonotype was counted many times. This rearrangement joins TRBV12-3 or TRBV12-4 to TRBJ2-1; the D gene is possibly TRBD2 (5 bases). There are 15 residues in the CDR3. Trimming removed 5 bases from V and 3 bases from J, with 14 bases in between. The CDR3 region is CASSGSEVVYNEQFF. CDR3 nucleotides: TGTGCCAGCAGTGGGTCGGAGGTCGTCTACAATGAGCAGTTCTTC.

This chain joins TRBV7-2 and TRBJ2-5; D not resolved. V lost 4 bases and J lost 0, with 6 bases in between. Germline CDR1 SGHTA, CDR2 FQGNSA. CDR3 length equals 13 residues. Here the CDR3 DNA reads TGTGCCAGCAGCTCCTTGTACCAAGAGACCCAGTACTTC. Protein: CASSSLYQETQYF.

The chain combines TRBV5-1 with TRBJ2-1, with a tentative D call TRBD1 (5 bases). With 2 bases removed from V and 0 bases from J, the gap between germline ends came to 15 bases. CDR3 length: 17 residues. From germline, CDR1 is SGHRS and CDR2 YFSETQ. CDR3 coding DNA: TGCGCCAGCAGCTTCCTTGGGGCCCCGAGCTCCTACAATGAGCAGTTCTTC. It specifies CASSFLGAPSSYNEQFF.

This clonotype has at least ten counts. The J gene is TRBJ1-2, the V gene TRBV6-5; tentatively, D is TRBD1 (6 bases). This CDR3 is 13 amino acids long. V lost 3 bases, J lost 5 bases, and 10 bases lay in between. Germline values: CDR1 MNHEY, CDR2 SVGAGI. The CDR3 DNA sequence: TGTGCCAGCAGTTATCAGGGGCGGTATGGCTACACCTTC. This translates into CASSYQGRYGYTF.

This clonotype was picked up a small number of times. The chain carries TRBV2 and TRBJ1-5, with D perhaps TRBD1 (5 bases). Trimming cost V 7 bases and J 1 base, with 14 bases left between them. This CDR3 is built from 15 residues. Germline V gene lookup returns CDR1 SNHLY and CDR2 FYNNEI. The CDR3 nucleotides are TGTGCCAGCACCAAGGGACTCCCCAGCAATCAGCCCCAGCATTTT. Translated: CASTKGLPSNQPQHF.

This clonotype showed up many times. The chain carries TRBV3-1 and TRBJ2-3, with unresolved D. Per germline, CDR1 LGHDT and CDR2 YNNKEL (reference sequence). The CDR3 is made up of 18 amino acids. V dropped 0 bases and J dropped 0 bases, with 16 bases sitting between them. For the CDR3, the DNA is TGTGCCAGCAGCCAAGATCGCGGAAAAGGATCTAGCACAGATACGCAGTATTTT. Encoded protein: CASSQDRGKGSSTDTQYF.

A word on this clonotype: A clone one base away is much larger, so this may be a read error. The chain combines TRBV28 with TRBJ1-6, with D unresolved. Between the trimmed V and J ends, which lost 8 bases and 11 bases, there was a span of 7 bases. CDR1 and CDR2 from the germline V gene are MDHEN and SYDVKM. The CDR3 extends over 10 amino acids. In nucleotides, the CDR3 is TGTGCCAGCGGTTATCCACCCCTCCACTTT. Its protein product is CASGYPPLHF. The full variable domain, in which reference TRBV28 and TRBJ1-6 provide the parts outside the CDR3, is DVKVTQSSRYLVKRTGEKVFLECVQDMDHENMFWYRQDPGLGLRLIYFSYDVKMKEKGDIPEGYSVSREKKERFSLILESASTNQTSMYLCASGYPPLHFGNGTRLTVT.

This clonotype was observed a few times. The chain has TRBV18 and TRBJ1-1, with D unresolved. Trimming removed 3 bases at V and 5 bases at J, with 16 bases between. CDR1 and CDR2 (germline): KGHSH, LQKENI. This CDR3 region has 15 residues. The CDR3 spells CASSPSPNGETEAFF. In DNA form, the CDR3 reads TGTGCCAGCTCACCGTCTCCGAACGGGGAAACTGAAGCTTTCTTT.

This chain connects TRBV6-6 to TRBJ2-5, with D possibly TRBD1 on 5 matching bases. V dropped 8 bases and J dropped 3 bases, with 10 bases sitting between them. Germline V lookup: CDR1 MNHNY, CDR2 SVGAGI (reference sequence). The CDR3 extends over 12 amino acids. CDR3 nucleotide sequence: TGTGCCAGCGGGGCTTCAAAAGAGACCCAGTACTTC. Residues: CASGASKETQYF.

V usage is TRBV20-1 and J usage is TRBJ2-7; 7 bases are shared with TRBD2. The CDR3 length is 15 residues. Germline values: CDR1 DFQATT, CDR2 SNEGSKA (reference sequence). After removal of 5 bases from V and 4 bases from J, the junction contained 14 bases not matched to a gene. Here the CDR3 DNA reads TGCAGTGCTTTACTAGCGTTCTTACCTATTTACGAGCAGTACTTC. Amino acid sequence: CSALLAFLPIYEQYF.

This clonotype was counted only a few times. The chain links TRBV5-4 to TRBJ2-7, with D hard to call. Trimming removed 4 bases at V and 6 bases at J, with 11 bases between. CDR1 is SGHNT, CDR2 YYREEE, per germline (reference sequence). The CDR3 sequence is 12 residues long. CDR3 nucleotide sequence: TGTGCCAGCAGCCGGAAGGGTGCCGAGCAGTACTTC. As protein: CASSRKGAEQYF.

V and J are TRBV5-1 and TRBJ1-1; tentative D call: TRBD1 (5 bases). The CDR3 covers 15 residues. The ends were cut back, 1 base at V and 4 bases at J, with 14 bases in the middle. Germline lookup yields CDR1 SGHRS and CDR2 YFSETQ. CDR3: CASSLQAGSLTEAFF. In DNA, the CDR3 is TGCGCCAGCAGCTTGCAAGCAGGGAGTCTCACTGAAGCTTTCTTT.

Worth noting for this clonotype: Just one base apart from a much larger clone, this may be a read error. The chain joins TRBV14 to TRBJ2-7; D tentatively fits TRBD1 or TRBD2 (5 bases each). Trimming left V 1 base short and J 2 bases short, with 15 bases between. This CDR3 has 16 amino acids. Germline V CDR1 and CDR2: SGHDN, FVKESK. The CDR3 sequence: CASSQAAGTVPYEQYF. The CDR3 bases are TGTGCCAGCAGCCAAGCAGCAGGGACCGTCCCCTACGAGCAGTACTTC. The full variable domain, in which reference TRBV14 and TRBJ2-7 provide the parts outside the CDR3, is EAGVTQFPSHSVIEKGQTVTLRCDPISGHDNLYWYRRVMGKEIKFLLHFVKESKQDESGMPNNRFLAERTGGTYSTLKVQPAELEDSGVYFCASSQAAGTVPYEQYFGPGTRLTVT.

This clonotype appeared many times. The chain has TRBV7-9 and TRBJ1-2; no definite D call. CDR1 and CDR2 from the germline V gene are SEHNR and FQNEAQ (reference sequence). Trimming took 5 bases from V and 8 from J, leaving 18 bases between them. The CDR3 sequence is 14 residues long. DNA for the CDR3: TGTGCCAGCAGCCCCGAACTCAGTTCGGGAGGCTACACCTTC. Translation: CASSPELSSGGYTF. Full variable domain (rest looked up from reference TRBV7-9 and TRBJ1-2): DTGVSQNPRHKITKRGQNVTFRCDPISEHNRLYWYRQTLGQGPEFLTYFQNEAQLEKSRLLSDRFSAERPKGSFSTLEIQRTEQGDSAMYLCASSPELSSGGYTFGSGTRLTVV.

On this clonotype: A read error is possible here, since a much larger clone lies one base away. J is TRBJ2-1 and V is TRBV20-1, with 11 bases fitting TRBD2. The germline V gene encodes CDR1 DFQATT and CDR2 SNEGSKA (reference sequence). The CDR3 loop spans 16 amino acids. DNA of the CDR3: TGCAGTGCGTCCGGGACTAGCGGAGGGACCTACAATGGGCAGTTCTTC. This codes for CSASGTSGGTYNGQFF.

There are many counts of this clonotype. J is TRBJ2-1 and V is TRBV4-1; the match to TRBD2 covers 9 bases. Trimming took 4 bases from V and 6 from J; bases not matched to a gene: 7. Germline V gene data show CDR1 as MGHRA and CDR2 as YSYEKL. The CDR3 totals 15 residues. The CDR3 is CASSLGTSLLNEQFF. For the CDR3, the DNA is TGCGCCAGCAGCCTAGGGACTAGCCTTCTCAATGAGCAGTTCTTC.

This clonotype was found many times. The gene calls are TRBV20-1 and TRBJ2-1; 12 bases match TRBD2. V was pared by 5 bases and J by 4 bases, with 9 bases of the junction left unmatched. The CDR3 covers 16 residues. Germline values: CDR1 DFQATT, CDR2 SNEGSKA (reference sequence). In nucleotides, the CDR3 is TGCAGTGCTCTCCCTCTAGCGGGGGGGGAGTACAATGAGCAGTTCTTC. Its protein product is CSALPLAGGEYNEQFF.

This clonotype has at least ten counts. The rearrangement uses TRBV6-1 and TRBJ2-4; TRBD2 matches 11 bases. CDR1 is MNHNS and CDR2 is SASEGT in the germline V gene. J lost 4 bases, V lost 6 bases, and 11 bases had no gene match. The CDR3 consists of 17 residues. The CDR3 DNA reads TGTGCCAGCAGCCCGCAATACGGGACTAGCGGTAAAAACATTCAGTACTTC. Residues: CASSPQYGTSGKNIQYF.

In its sample, this clonotype was seen many times. The gene calls are TRBV14 and TRBJ2-3; D possibly corresponds to TRBD2 (6 bases). Trimming took off 1 base at V and 1 base at J, with 18 bases between the two ends. The CDR3 has 18 residues. The germline V gene encodes CDR1 SGHDN and CDR2 FVKESK. CDR3 sequence reads: CASSQGAGASEGTDTQYF. CDR3 DNA: TGTGCCAGCAGCCAAGGAGCTGGTGCTAGCGAGGGCACAGATACGCAGTATTTT.